The clone carrying this T cell receptor beta chain was observed a single time. The data were obtained in a study of cytomegalovirus exposure and HLA in healthy donors. In the PCR, 60 Vbeta and 13 Jbeta primers were used. Using immunoSEQ multiplex PCR, the repertoire was profiled, and TCRdb retains in-frame clones only, with some absent. Of about 170,000 clones listed, 75% to 90% are singletons. J lost 0 bases, V lost 9 bases, and 1 base had no gene match. This CDR3 is 12 amino acids long. Germline loops: CDR1 MNHNS, CDR2 SASEGT. The clonotype comes from a girl aged 2-10 years in good health and CMV-seropositive. The sequencing input was PBMCs. The J gene is TRBJ2-7, the V gene TRBV6-1; 8 nucleotides align to TRBD1. The DNA for the CDR3 is TGTGCCAGAGACAGGGGCTCCTACGAGCAGTACTTC. Its translation: CARDRGSYEQYF.